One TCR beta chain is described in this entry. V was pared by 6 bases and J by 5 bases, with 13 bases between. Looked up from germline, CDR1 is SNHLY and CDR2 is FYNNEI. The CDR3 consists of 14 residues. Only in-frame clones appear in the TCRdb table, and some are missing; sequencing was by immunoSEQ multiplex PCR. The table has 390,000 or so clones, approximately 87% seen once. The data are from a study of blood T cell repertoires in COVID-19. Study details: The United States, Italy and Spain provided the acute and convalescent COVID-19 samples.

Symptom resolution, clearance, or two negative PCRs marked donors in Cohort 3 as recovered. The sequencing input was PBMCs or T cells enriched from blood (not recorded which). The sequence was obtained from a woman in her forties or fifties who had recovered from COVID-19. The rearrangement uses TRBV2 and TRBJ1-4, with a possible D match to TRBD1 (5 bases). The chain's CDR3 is CASRGGQANEKLFF. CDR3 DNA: TGTGCCAGCAGAGGTGGACAAGCGAATGAAAAACTGTTTTTT.